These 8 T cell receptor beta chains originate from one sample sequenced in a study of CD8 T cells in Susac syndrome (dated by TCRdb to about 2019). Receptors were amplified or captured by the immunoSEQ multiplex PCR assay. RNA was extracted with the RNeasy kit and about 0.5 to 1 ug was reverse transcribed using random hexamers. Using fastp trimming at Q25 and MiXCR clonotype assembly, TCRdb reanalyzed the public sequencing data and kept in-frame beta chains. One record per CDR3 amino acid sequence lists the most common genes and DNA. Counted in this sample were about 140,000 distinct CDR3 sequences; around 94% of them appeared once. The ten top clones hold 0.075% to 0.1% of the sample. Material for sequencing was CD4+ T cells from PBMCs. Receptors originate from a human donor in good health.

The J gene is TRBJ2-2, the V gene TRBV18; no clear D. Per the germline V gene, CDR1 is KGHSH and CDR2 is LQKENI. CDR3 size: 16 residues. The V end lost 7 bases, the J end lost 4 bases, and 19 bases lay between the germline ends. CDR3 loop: CASLPTPGAVTGELFF. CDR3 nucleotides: TGTGCCAGCTTACCCACCCCCGGCGCGGTCACCGGGGAGCTGTTTTTT. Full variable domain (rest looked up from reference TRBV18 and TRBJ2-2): NAGVMQNPRHLVRRRGQEARLRCSPMKGHSHVYWYRQLPEEGLKFMVYLQKENIIDESGMPKERFSAEFPKEGPSILRIQQVVRGDSAAYFCASLPTPGAVTGELFFGEGSRLTVL.

The CDR3 DNA follows: TGCGCCAGCAGCTTGGGTGGGAAGAACTACGAGCAGTACTTC. It encodes CASSLGGKNYEQYF. The gene calls are TRBV5-1 and TRBJ2-7, with D uncertain. V lost 0 bases and J 3 bases, leaving 10 bases between the germline ends. From germline, CDR1 is SGHRS and CDR2 YFSETQ. This CDR3 is 14 amino acids long. The complete variable domain, with remaining parts taken from reference TRBV5-1 and TRBJ2-7, reads KAGVTQTPRYLIKTRGQQVTLSCSPISGHRSVSWYQQTPGQGLQFLFEYFSETQRNKGNFPGRFSGRQFSNSRSEMNVSTLELGDSALYLCASSLGGKNYEQYFGPGTRLTVT.

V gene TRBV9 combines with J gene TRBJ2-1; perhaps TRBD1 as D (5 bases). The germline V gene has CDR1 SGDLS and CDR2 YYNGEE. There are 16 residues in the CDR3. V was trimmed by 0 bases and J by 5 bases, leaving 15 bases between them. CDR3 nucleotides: TGTGCCAGCAGCGTAGGTGGGAATGGGGCCCACAATGAGCAGTTCTTC. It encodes CASSVGGNGAHNEQFF. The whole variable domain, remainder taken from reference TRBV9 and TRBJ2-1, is DSGVTQTPKHLITATGQRVTLRCSPRSGDLSVYWYQQSLDQGLQFLIQYYNGEERAKGNILERFSAQQFPDLHSELNLSSLELGDSALYFCASSVGGNGAHNEQFFGPGTRLTVL.

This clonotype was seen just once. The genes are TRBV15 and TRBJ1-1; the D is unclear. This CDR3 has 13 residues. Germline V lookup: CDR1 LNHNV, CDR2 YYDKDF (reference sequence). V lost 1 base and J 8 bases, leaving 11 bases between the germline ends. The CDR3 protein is CATSRALTEEAFF. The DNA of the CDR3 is TGTGCCACCAGCAGAGCTCTCACAGAGGAAGCTTTCTTT.

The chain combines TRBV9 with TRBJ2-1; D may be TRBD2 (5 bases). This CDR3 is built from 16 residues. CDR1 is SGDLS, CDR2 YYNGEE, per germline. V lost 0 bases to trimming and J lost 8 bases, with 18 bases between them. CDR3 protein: CASSVAPSPPRDEQFF. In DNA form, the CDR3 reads TGTGCCAGCAGCGTAGCCCCTAGCCCCCCTAGGGATGAGCAGTTCTTC.

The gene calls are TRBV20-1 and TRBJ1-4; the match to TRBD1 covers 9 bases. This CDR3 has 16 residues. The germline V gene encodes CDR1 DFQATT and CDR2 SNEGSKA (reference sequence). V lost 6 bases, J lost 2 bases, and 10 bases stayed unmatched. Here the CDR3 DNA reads TGCAGTGCCACCCGACGGACAGGGGCCACTAATGAAAAACTGTTTTTT. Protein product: CSATRRTGATNEKLFF.

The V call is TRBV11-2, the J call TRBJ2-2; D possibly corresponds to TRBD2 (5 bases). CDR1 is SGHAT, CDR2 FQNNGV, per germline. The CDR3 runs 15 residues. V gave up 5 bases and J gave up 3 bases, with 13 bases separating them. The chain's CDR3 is CASSMKRSYTGELFF. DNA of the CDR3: TGTGCCAGCAGCATGAAGCGGAGCTACACCGGGGAGCTGTTTTTT.

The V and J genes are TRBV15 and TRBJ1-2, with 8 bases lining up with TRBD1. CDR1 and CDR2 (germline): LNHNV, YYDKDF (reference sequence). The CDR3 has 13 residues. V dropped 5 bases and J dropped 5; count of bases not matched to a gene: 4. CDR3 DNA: TGTGCCACCAGCTTGACAGGGGCTTATGGCTACACCTTC. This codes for CATSLTGAYGYTF.